This entry lists 21 T cell receptor beta chains sequenced from one sample in a study of blood T cell repertoires in COVID-19. Here immunoSEQ multiplex PCR was the method, and the copy in TCRdb shows in-frame clones only, minus some. The data show hundreds of thousands of clones, about nine tenths seen once. What was sequenced was peripheral blood. The receptors were gathered from a man aged 45-65 years with COVID-19, enrolled during active disease.

The rearrangement uses TRBV19 and TRBJ2-7, with D perhaps matching TRBD1 (6 bases). Germline lookup yields CDR1 LNHDA and CDR2 SQIVND (reference sequence). The CDR3 has 13 residues. With 5 bases removed from V and 5 bases from J, the gap between germline ends came to 13 bases. CDR3 protein: CASSVTGRDEQYF. In DNA form, the CDR3 reads TGTGCCAGTAGTGTAACAGGGCGGGACGAGCAGTACTTC.

This chain connects TRBV10-3 to TRBJ1-2; TRBD1 aligns across 10 bases. J gave up 3 bases and V 6 bases, and 7 bases lay outside the gene matches. The CDR3 contains 15 residues. Germline V gene sequence: CDR1 ENHRY, CDR2 SYGVKD. This CDR3 is CAIRAWDRGDYGYTF. CDR3 nucleotide sequence: TGTGCCATCAGGGCCTGGGACAGGGGTGACTATGGCTACACCTTC.

The DNA of the CDR3 is TGCAGCGTTGGAGGGGGTTTGGCCAAAAACATTCAGTACTTC. It yields the protein CSVGGGLAKNIQYF. The J gene is TRBJ2-4, the V gene TRBV29-1; D might be TRBD1 (6 bases). The CDR3 runs to 14 residues. From germline, CDR1 is SQVTM and CDR2 ANQGSEA. Trimming took 4 bases from V and 1 from J, leaving 11 bases between them. The full variable domain, in which reference TRBV29-1 and TRBJ2-4 provide the parts outside the CDR3, is SAVISQKPSRDICQRGTSLTIQCQVDSQVTMMFWYRQQPGQSLTLIATANQGSEATYESGFVIDKFPISRPNLTFSTLTVSNMSPEDSSIYLCSVGGGLAKNIQYFGAGTRLSVL.

This chain joins TRBV11-2 and TRBJ2-7, with D maybe TRBD2 (5 bases). This CDR3 contains 14 residues. V shed 3 bases and J shed 6 bases, with 15 bases lying between them. Germline V gene lookup returns CDR1 SGHAT and CDR2 FQNNGV. As DNA, the CDR3 is TGTGCCAGCAGCTTTGCTAGCTCAAACGGCGAGCAGTACTTC. Amino acids: CASSFASSNGEQYF.

J is TRBJ2-7 and V is TRBV19; TRBD1 is a possible D gene (6 bases). The CDR3 loop spans 15 amino acids. Trimming left V 3 bases short and J 3 bases short, with 15 bases between. Germline lookup yields CDR1 LNHDA and CDR2 SQIVND (reference sequence). The CDR3 protein is CASSISPTDSYEQYF. CDR3 DNA sequence: TGTGCCAGTAGTATCTCACCGACGGACAGCTACGAGCAGTACTTC. Combining the CDR3 with reference TRBV19 and TRBJ2-7 gives the whole variable domain DGGITQSPKYLFRKEGQNVTLSCEQNLNHDAMYWYRQDPGQGLRLIYYSQIVNDFQKGDIAEGYSVSREKKESFPLTVTSAQKNPTAFYLCASSISPTDSYEQYFGPGTRLTVT.

This clone was recorded once. This chain connects TRBV6-2 or TRBV6-3 to TRBJ2-1; 9 positions agree with TRBD2. V lost 0 bases and J lost 7; bases outside the gene matches: 10. The CDR3 sequence is 17 residues long. CDR1 MNHEY and CDR2 SVGEGT come from the germline V gene. The CDR3 coding sequence is TGTGCCAGCAGTTACTCCCCCTGGCGGGGGGGCTCAAATGAGCAGTTCTTC. Encoded protein: CASSYSPWRGGSNEQFF.

As for this clone: The junction differs from germline at one of its ends, possibly a read error. The chain couples TRBV2 to TRBJ2-7; 9 nucleotides match TRBD1. The CDR3 is 14 amino acids. Germline CDR1 SNHLY, CDR2 FYNNEI. The CDR3 loop reads CASRQGGISHEQYF. In DNA, the CDR3 is TGTGCCAGCCGACAGGGGGGAATCTCCCACGAGCAGTACTTC. Drawing the rest from reference TRBV2 and TRBJ2-7, the complete variable domain is EPEVTQTPSHQVTQMGQEVILRCVPISNHLYFYWYRQILGQKVEFLVSFYNNEISEKSEIFDDQFSVERPDGSNFTLKIRSTKLEDSAMYFCASRQGGISHEQYFGPGTRLTVT.

This clone occurred a few times. The chain recombines TRBV18 with TRBJ2-7; 8 bases are shared with TRBD1. The CDR3 runs 15 residues. Trimming at V came to 6 bases and at J to 0 bases, leaving 7 bases not matched to a gene. The V gene's germline CDR1 is KGHSH and CDR2 LQKENI. CDR3 DNA: TGTGCCAGCTCGCAGGGACAGGCGATCTCCTACGAGCAGTACTTC. It yields the protein CASSQGQAISYEQYF.

The chain recombines TRBV2 with TRBJ1-5; D not resolved. The CDR3 is 13 residues long. Germline loops: CDR1 SNHLY, CDR2 FYNNEI. With 3 bases removed from V and 3 bases from J, the gap between germline ends came to 6 bases. CDR3 sequence reads: CASSDSVNQPQHF. The DNA for the CDR3 is TGTGCCAGCAGTGACAGCGTCAATCAGCCCCAGCATTTT.

The CDR3 sequence is CAISEGQTGNTIYF. CDR3 DNA: TGTGCCATCAGTGAGGGTCAGACTGGAAACACCATATATTTT. The chain employs TRBV10-3 and TRBJ1-3, with no clear D. The length of the CDR3 is 14 residues. Trimming left V 2 bases short and J 2 bases short, with 7 bases between. Looked up from germline, CDR1 is ENHRY and CDR2 is SYGVKD.

The rearrangement uses TRBV6-6 and TRBJ1-2; 7 bases are a match to TRBD1. V gave up 6 bases and J gave up 1 base; unmatched junction bases: 5. The V gene's germline CDR1 is MNHNY and CDR2 SVGAGI (reference sequence). The CDR3 consists of 14 residues. The CDR3 region has the DNA TGTGCCAGCAGCATAGACAGGGATAACTATGGCTACACCTTC. It is translated as CASSIDRDNYGYTF.

The gene calls are TRBV5-1 and TRBJ2-1, with D possibly being TRBD2 (5 bases). The CDR3 is 16 residues long. Trimming took 0 bases from V and 5 from J, leaving 15 bases between them. The germline gives CDR1 SGHRS, CDR2 YFSETQ. The CDR3 protein is CASSLGSSVGDNEQFF. DNA for the CDR3: TGCGCCAGCAGCTTGGGCAGTTCGGTGGGAGACAATGAGCAGTTCTTC.

This clone was counted once. The gene calls are TRBV6-5 and TRBJ1-3; D is unresolved. The CDR3 has 15 residues. The germline CDR1 and CDR2 sequences are MNHEY and SVGAGI. V dropped 0 bases and J dropped 0 bases, with 6 bases sitting between them. The CDR3 DNA is TGTGCCAGCAGTTACTCGCACGGCTCTGGAAACACCATATATTTT. It specifies CASSYSHGSGNTIYF.

This clone came up once. The rearrangement links TRBV27 to TRBJ2-7, with D uncertain. The length of the CDR3 is 14 residues. CDR1 MNHEY and CDR2 SMNVEV come from the germline V gene (reference sequence). Trimming pared 5 bases from V and 1 base from J, leaving 12 bases between. The CDR3 spells CASSPDISSYEQYF. CDR3 coding DNA: TGTGCCAGCAGTCCAGACATTAGTTCCTACGAGCAGTACTTC.

This clone was detected a few times. The gene calls are TRBV2 and TRBJ2-2; 7 bases align to TRBD2. CDR3 length: 16 residues. The V segment lost 0 bases and the J segment 5 bases; nucleotides outside the gene matches: 6. Germline V gene data show CDR1 as SNHLY and CDR2 as FYNNEI. The CDR3 nucleotides read TGTGCCAGCAGTGAAGCAGCAGGGACTATTACCGGGGAGCTGTTTTTT. As protein: CASSEAAGTITGELFF.

The V call is TRBV7-6, the J call TRBJ1-4; TRBD1 matches at 8 bases. CDR1 SGHVS and CDR2 FNYEAQ come from the germline V gene. The CDR3 runs to 15 residues. The J segment lost 8 bases and the V segment lost 5 bases, leaving 10 bases of the junction unmatched. The CDR3 region is CASSAPTGGTEKLFF. Here the CDR3 DNA reads TGTGCCAGCAGCGCGCCTACAGGGGGAACGGAAAAACTGTTTTTT.

The genes are TRBV5-1 and TRBJ2-3; 10 nucleotides line up with TRBD2. The CDR3 contains 13 residues. Germline trimming cut 7 bases from V and 5 bases from J; bases unmatched to any gene: 4. The V gene's germline CDR1 is SGHRS and CDR2 YFSETQ. In nucleotides, the CDR3 is TGCGCCAGCGAGCGGGGGGGCGGAGATACGCAGTATTTT. Translating it yields CASERGGGDTQYF.

The chain is built from TRBV5-4 and TRBJ1-3; weak D call: TRBD1 (5 bases). Germline loops: CDR1 SGHNT, CDR2 YYREEE (reference sequence). The length of the CDR3 is 13 residues. V lost 4 bases and J lost 3, with 8 bases in between. The CDR3 loop is CASSRGVGNTIYF. CDR3 DNA sequence: TGTGCCAGCAGCCGGGGGGTTGGAAACACCATATATTTT.

The chain recombines TRBV9 with TRBJ2-1, with 11 bases identical to TRBD2. In germline, CDR1 is SGDLS, CDR2 YYNGEE. The CDR3 sequence is 16 residues long. With V trimmed by 3 bases and J by 4 bases, 6 bases remained unmatched. DNA of the CDR3: TGTGCCAGCAGCGCCCCCGGGACTAGCGGTTACAATGAGCAGTTCTTC. Protein product: CASSAPGTSGYNEQFF.

This chain links TRBV10-1 with TRBJ2-3; perhaps TRBD1 as D (5 bases). This CDR3 has 14 residues. V was pared by 0 bases and J by 6 bases, with 10 bases between. Germline CDR1 and CDR2: WNHNN and SYGVQD (reference sequence). CDR3 sequence: CASSESSKGDTQYF. The CDR3 DNA follows: TGCGCCAGCAGTGAGTCGTCGAAGGGGGATACGCAGTATTTT.

CDR3 coding DNA: TGTGCCTGGAACCTGGACAGGGGGTCGGTGCAGTACTTC. It yields the protein CAWNLDRGSVQYF. The chain carries TRBV30 and TRBJ2-7; 10 bases fit TRBD1. The germline CDR1 and CDR2 sequences are GTSNPN and SVGIG (reference sequence). There are 13 residues in the CDR3. The V and J ends lost 4 bases and 9 bases, in that order; junction bases with no gene match: 9.